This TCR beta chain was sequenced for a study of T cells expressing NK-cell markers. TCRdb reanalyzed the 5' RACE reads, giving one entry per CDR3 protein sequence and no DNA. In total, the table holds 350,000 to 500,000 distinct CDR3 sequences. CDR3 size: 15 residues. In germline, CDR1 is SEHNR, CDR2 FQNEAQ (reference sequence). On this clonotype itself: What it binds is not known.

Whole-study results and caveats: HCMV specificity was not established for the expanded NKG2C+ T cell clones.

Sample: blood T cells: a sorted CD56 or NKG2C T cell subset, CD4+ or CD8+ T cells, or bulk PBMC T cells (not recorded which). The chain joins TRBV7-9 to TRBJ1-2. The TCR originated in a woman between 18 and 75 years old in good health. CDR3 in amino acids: CASSLGGSLRYGYTF.